The TCR beta chain under discussion was sequenced for a study of cytomegalovirus exposure and HLA in healthy donors. In the study overall: One earlier analysis, a look at 150 million to 200 million T cells, found roughly 110 million unique TCR beta sequences.

Whole-study findings and limits: Most TCR sequences proved rare, with some public TCRs found in many donors. Fewer N-insertions than the roughly 670-donor mean were reportedly shown by an Asian-associated ancestry cluster in a later analysis. The study carried out a later analysis of TCR beta sequences. It associated some 17,000 of them with specific HLA alleles at a false discovery rate of 0.05.

The ends were cut back, 2 bases at V and 0 bases at J, with 8 bases in the middle. CDR3 length: 14 amino acids. From germline, CDR1 is MDHEN and CDR2 SYDVKM. The PCR employed 60 Vbeta primers together with 13 Jbeta primers. Sequencing was performed with immunoSEQ multiplex PCR; in TCRdb, only in-frame clones are kept and a portion is missing. The table records about 99,000 clones, around 77% of them present only once. About this clone: Its cognate antigen is unknown.

Sample: PBMCs. The clonotype comes from a man aged 45-65 years in good health and CMV-seropositive. The chain joins TRBV28 to TRBJ2-7; tentative D call: TRBD1 (6 bases). CDR3 DNA: TGTGCCAGCAGTTTAGGGGGCGGCTCCTACGAGCAGTACTTC. Protein product: CASSLGGGSYEQYF.